The 6 T cell receptor beta chains below all came from one sample that was sequenced in a study of blood T cell repertoires in COVID-19. TCRdb's table, derived via immunoSEQ multiplex PCR, lists solely in-frame clones and lacks some. Of tens of thousands of clones in the sample, just over 85% were seen once. The sample was peripheral blood. The receptors were sampled from a woman in her 70s with acute or convalescent COVID-19.

The chain has TRBV4-2 and TRBJ1-1; unclear D gene. This CDR3 has 13 amino acids. Germline lookup yields CDR1 LGHNA and CDR2 YNFKEQ. Trimming cost V 6 bases and J 4 bases, with 12 bases left between them. The CDR3: CASRQTSGTEAFF. The CDR3 nucleotides are TGTGCCAGCAGACAGACGAGTGGCACTGAAGCTTTCTTT.

The chain combines TRBV5-1 with TRBJ1-1, with D perhaps matching TRBD1 (6 bases). Germline CDR1 and CDR2: SGHRS and YFSETQ. The CDR3 covers 16 residues. Deletions cut 3 bases from V and 4 bases from J, with 19 bases between. In nucleotides, the CDR3 is TGCGCCAGCAGCTGGGGCCAGGGGCTAGGAAGCACTGAAGCTTTCTTT. Encoded protein: CASSWGQGLGSTEAFF.

The chain is built from TRBV6-5 and TRBJ1-2, with D perhaps TRBD1 (5 bases). Trimming shortened V by 6 bases and J by 8 bases, and 13 bases separated the two germline ends. CDR3 length equals 12 residues. Per the germline V gene, CDR1 is MNHEY and CDR2 is SVGAGI. The CDR3 coding sequence is TGTGCCAGCAGGTGGCAGGGCGGCGGCTACACCTTC. Protein: CASRWQGGGYTF.

This rearrangement joins TRBV7-9 to TRBJ1-6; 8 nucleotides agree with TRBD1. The CDR3 totals 13 residues. V lost 5 bases to trimming and J lost 16 bases; unmatched junction nucleotides: 10. Germline V gene lookup returns CDR1 SEHNR and CDR2 FQNEAQ (reference sequence). In DNA form, the CDR3 reads TGTGCCAGCAGCACGCGGCAGCGGGACAGGCTCCACTTT. Its translation: CASSTRQRDRLHF. The complete variable domain, with remaining parts taken from reference TRBV7-9 and TRBJ1-6, reads DTGVSQNPRHKITKRGQNVTFRCDPISEHNRLYWYRQTLGQGPEFLTYFQNEAQLEKSRLLSDRFSAERPKGSFSTLEIQRTEQGDSAMYLCASSTRQRDRLHFGNGTRLTVT.

The V call is TRBV5-6, the J call TRBJ2-5; D perhaps matches TRBD1 (6 bases). Between the trimmed V and J ends, which lost 4 bases and 1 base, there was a span of 8 bases. The length of the CDR3 is 13 residues. CDR1 is SGHDT, CDR2 YYEEEE, per germline. CDR3 DNA: TGTGCCAGCAGCGCGGACAGCCAAGAGACCCAGTACTTC. Protein: CASSADSQETQYF.

The genes are TRBV7-9 and TRBJ1-2; possible D gene TRBD1, 5 bases. The CDR3 is 16 amino acids. Germline values: CDR1 SEHNR, CDR2 FQNEAQ (reference sequence). Trimming cost V 5 bases and J 8 bases, with 24 bases left between them. The CDR3 DNA follows: TGTGCCAGCAGCCATAGGAGCGACCCAGGGTCTCGGGGCTACACCTTC. Residues: CASSHRSDPGSRGYTF.